This is a list of T cell receptor beta chains from one sample in a study of blood T cell repertoires in COVID-19. Clones were read by immunoSEQ multiplex PCR, and TCRdb kept only the in-frame ones, dropping some. The profile shows hundreds of thousands of clones, about 89% of them singletons. Sequencing used PBMCs or T cells enriched from blood (not recorded which). Receptor source: a woman in her thirties who had recovered from COVID-19. Each CDR3 is given with its conserved first and last residue. The D gene is left open where the match is weak. Clone size is stated in some rows and not others, as once, few, many or a class when expanded.

TRBJ1-4	TRBD1	NA	TRBV18	TGTGCCAGCGGTGATAGGGACAGCCCCGAAAAACTGTTTTTT	CASGDRDSPEKLFF
TRBJ1-2	NA	NA	TRBV30	TGTGCCTGGACTTCTGTCGGGGATGGCTACACCTTC	CAWTSVGDGYTF
TRBJ1-5	NA	NA	TRBV6-1	TGTGCCAGCAGTGAAGGGACGGGGCCTCGGGGGACCCAGCATTTT	CASSEGTGPRGTQHF
TRBJ2-5	NA	NA	TRBV19	TGTGCCAGTAGTAATCTGATTGAAGCGGGGACCCAGTACTTC	CASSNLIEAGTQYF
TRBJ1-4	TRBD1	once	TRBV4-3	TGCGCCAGCAGCCAAGAATGGACAGGGGATGAAAAACTGTTTTTT	CASSQEWTGDEKLFF
TRBJ1-1	TRBD1	NA	TRBV27	TGTGCCAGCGGCCCGACAGGGCCTCGAGGCGGCACTGAAGCTTTCTTT	CASGPTGPRGGTEAFF
TRBJ1-3	NA	NA	TRBV7-2	TGTGCCAGCAGCCCTTCTTGGGTACAGAGCTCTGGAAACACCATATATTTT	CASSPSWVQSSGNTIYF
TRBJ2-7	TRBD2	NA	TRBV7-8	TGTGCCAGCAGCTTAGCGCGCGGGAGGACTAGCGGTACCTACGAGCAGTACTTC	CASSLARGRTSGTYEQYF
TRBJ2-1	TRBD2	few	TRBV3-1/TRBV3-2	TGTGCCAGCAGCCGAGGACTAGCGGGAGGAGCTTGGAATGAGCAGTTCTTC	CASSRGLAGGAWNEQFF
TRBJ2-3	TRBD1	NA	TRBV5-4	TGTGCCAGCAGCCGTACAGGGGACGCAGATACGCAGTATTTT	CASSRTGDADTQYF
TRBJ1-1	NA	NA	TRBV2	TGTGCCAGCAGAGATGGGACAACAGGGAACACTGAAGCTTTCTTT	CASRDGTTGNTEAFF
TRBJ1-2	NA	NA	TRBV4-2	TGTGCCAGCAGCCAAGATTCCGGTCAGGGCGATCGTGGCTACACCTTC	CASSQDSGQGDRGYTF
TRBJ1-1	TRBD1	NA	TRBV4-3	TGCGCCAGCAGCCCCGGGACAGTAACTACTGAAGCTTTCTTT	CASSPGTVTTEAFF
TRBJ2-7	NA	once	TRBV5-5	TGTGCCAGCTCAACGTTGGACACGCCACCCTACGAGCAGTACTTC	CASSTLDTPPYEQYF
TRBJ1-1	NA	NA	TRBV5-4	TGTGCCAGCAGCTTGGGGAGGGGACGGTTGGCCACTGAAGCTTTCTTT	CASSLGRGRLATEAFF
TRBJ1-5	NA	NA	TRBV23-1	TGCGCCAGCAGTCCCCCCCCGGGACAAAGCAATCAGCCCCAGCATTTT	CASSPPPGQSNQPQHF
TRBJ1-5	NA	NA	TRBV30	TGTGCCTGGAGTTCAGACAGAAGTCTCCAGCCCCAGCATTTT	CAWSSDRSLQPQHF
TRBJ2-3	NA	once	TRBV7-6	TGTGCCAGCAGCTTAAATCCGCAGGGCCCAGATACGCAGTATTTT	CASSLNPQGPDTQYF
TRBJ1-1	NA	NA	TRBV6-4	TGTGCCAGCTTGATCGGGAACACTGAAGCTTTCTTT	CASLIGNTEAFF
TRBJ1-3	NA	NA	TRBV18	TGTGCCAGCTCACCCACCCAGGGGTCTGGAAACACCATATATTTT	CASSPTQGSGNTIYF
TRBJ1-2	NA	NA	TRBV7-8	TGTGCCAGCAGCTTATATCGGGATGGCTACACCTTC	CASSLYRDGYTF
TRBJ2-1	TRBD2	NA	TRBV5-1	TGCGCCAGCACCCTCCTCCTAAGCGGGGGGGCGACGGAGGCCCCCAATGAGCAGTTCTTC	CASTLLLSGGATEAPNEQFF
TRBJ1-4	NA	NA	TRBV4-3	TGCGCCAGCAGCCAAGATCGAGCGGATAATGAAAAACTGTTTTTT	CASSQDRADNEKLFF
TRBJ1-6	NA	NA	TRBV4-3	TGCGCCAGCAGCCAAGATTTTCCGGTCCGTTCACCCCTCCACTTT	CASSQDFPVRSPLHF
TRBJ1-2	TRBD1	NA	TRBV18	TGTGCCAGCTCCTCGGGACAGAACTCCTATGGCTACACCTTC	CASSSGQNSYGYTF
TRBJ2-7	TRBD2	NA	TRBV18	TGTGCCAGCTCACGTCGGGAGGAACCCTACGAGCAGTACTTC	CASSRREEPYEQYF
TRBJ1-3	NA	NA	TRBV3-1/TRBV3-2	TGTGCCAGCAGCCAAGGCGTTAGAAACACCATATATTTT	CASSQGVRNTIYF
TRBJ2-5	TRBD2	NA	TRBV13	TGTGCCAGCAGTCCCGGGACTAGCGGGGTCCAAGAGACCCAGTACTTC	CASSPGTSGVQETQYF
TRBJ2-7	NA	NA	TRBV30	TGTGCCTGGTCCTTGGCCCACGAGCAGTACTTC	CAWSLAHEQYF
TRBJ1-1	TRBD1	NA	TRBV7-2	TGTGCCAGCAGTCAAGTCAGGGGGCGGTCCACTGAAGCTTTCTTT	CASSQVRGRSTEAFF
TRBJ1-2	TRBD1	once	TRBV28	TGTGCCAGCAGTCCCCCGGTAGGGACAGATAACTATGGCTACACCTTC	CASSPPVGTDNYGYTF
TRBJ1-4	TRBD1	NA	TRBV30	TGTGCCTGGAGTGTTAAAGGGACAGGGGGCGCGACTAATGAAAAACTGTTTTTT	CAWSVKGTGGATNEKLFF
TRBJ1-5	TRBD1	NA	TRBV10-3	TGTGCCATCAGGGCGGGGACAGACAATCAGCCCCAGCATTTT	CAIRAGTDNQPQHF
TRBJ2-7	TRBD2	NA	TRBV15	TGTGCCACCAGCAGATCTAGCGGAGCCTACGAGCAGTACTTC	CATSRSSGAYEQYF
TRBJ1-4	NA	NA	TRBV5-4	TGTGCCAGCAGCTCCATTGGGGGGGAAAAACTGTTTTTT	CASSSIGGEKLFF
TRBJ2-1	TRBD2	NA	TRBV24-1	TGTGCCACCGAGAGGGAGGGCTACAATGAGCAGTTCTTC	CATEREGYNEQFF
TRBJ2-7	NA	NA	TRBV4-1	TGCGCCAGCAGCCAAGGGTTCCTAATCAACTACGAGCAGTACTTC	CASSQGFLINYEQYF
TRBJ1-4	TRBD1	NA	TRBV29-1	TGCAGCGTTTACAGGGGTGAAGGAGACGAAAAACTGTTTTTT	CSVYRGEGDEKLFF
TRBJ2-5	NA	NA	TRBV9	TGTGCCAGCAGCGACCCACTCCCGGGCGGGACAGAGACCCAGTACTTC	CASSDPLPGGTETQYF
TRBJ1-3	NA	few	TRBV5-4	TGTGCCAGCAGCCCGGGGGGACGGCTCTCTGGAAACACCATATATTTT	CASSPGGRLSGNTIYF
TRBJ2-1	TRBD2	NA	TRBV9	TGTGCCAGCAGCGCCAGACTAGCCTCGGTCTACAATGAGCAGTTCTTC	CASSARLASVYNEQFF
TRBJ1-1	NA	NA	TRBV3-1/TRBV3-2	TGTGCCAGCAGCCAAGTCCCCCAGGGCGACACTGAAGCTTTCTTT	CASSQVPQGDTEAFF
TRBJ1-3	TRBD1	once	TRBV7-2	TGTGCCAGCAGCTTCACAGGGGGTCGGAGGAACACCATATATTTT	CASSFTGGRRNTIYF
TRBJ2-2	NA	NA	TRBV27	TGTGCCAGCAGTTTTGAACTCCACAACACCGGGGAGCTGTTTTTT	CASSFELHNTGELFF
TRBJ1-1	NA	few	TRBV7-9	TGTGCCAGCAGCCCAACCGGATTACAGGGAAACACTGAAGCTTTCTTT	CASSPTGLQGNTEAFF
TRBJ1-1	NA	NA	TRBV7-6	TGTGCCAGCAGCTCACAGGGAGCTGAAGCTTTCTTT	CASSSQGAEAFF
TRBJ2-1	NA	once	TRBV19	TGTGCCAGTAGTATAGGAGGAGGTAACTTATACAATGAGCAGTTCTTC	CASSIGGGNLYNEQFF
TRBJ2-5	NA	many	TRBV10-2	TGCGCCAGCAGTGAGTCGCCCACAGGCCACTCAAGGGCCCAGTACTTC	CASSESPTGHSRAQYF
TRBJ2-1	NA	NA	TRBV5-4	TGTGCCAGCAGACCCGGACAGTCCGATGAGCAGTTCTTC	CASRPGQSDEQFF
TRBJ1-1	NA	NA	TRBV5-4	TGTGCCAGCAGCTTGGTGGGGAGCATCGAAGCTTTCTTT	CASSLVGSIEAFF
TRBJ2-1	TRBD2	NA	TRBV19	TGTGCCAGTAGTATCGGGAGGCAGTACAATGAGCAGTTCTTC	CASSIGRQYNEQFF
TRBJ2-3	TRBD2	NA	TRBV18	TGTGCCAGCTCACCACTTGGACTAGTCAACACGGATACGCAGTATTTT	CASSPLGLVNTDTQYF
TRBJ2-7	NA	NA	TRBV7-3	TGTGCCAGCAGCAAACCTAGGGGCGAGCAGTACTTC	CASSKPRGEQYF
TRBJ2-1	TRBD2	NA	TRBV5-4	TGTGCCAGCAGCTTAACGGCGGGAGTCGAGCAGTTCTTC	CASSLTAGVEQFF
TRBJ1-3	TRBD1	once	TRBV5-8	TGTGCCAGCAGCCGACAGGGGAGGGTGGACACCATATATTTT	CASSRQGRVDTIYF
TRBJ1-2	TRBD1	NA	TRBV27	TGTGCCAGCAGTGCAGCACCGGGACAGGGGTCCTATGGCTACACCTTC	CASSAAPGQGSYGYTF
TRBJ1-3	NA	NA	TRBV29-1	TGCAGCGTTGCGGGAGTCTCTGGAAACACCATATATTTT	CSVAGVSGNTIYF
TRBJ1-1	NA	NA	TRBV27	TGTGCCAGCAGTTTGGAAGGCAGCGCTATGAACACTGAAGCTTTCTTT	CASSLEGSAMNTEAFF